One and the same sample provided the 10 T cell receptor beta chains below, sequenced in a study of T cell repertoires in cytomegalovirus infection. MiXCR, applied by TCRdb to the reads, yields one record per CDR3 protein. The sample consists of about 770,000 distinct CDR3 sequences, 29% of them appearing once. These receptors lack a known antigen. The specimen comprised cultured CD8+ T cells from PBMCs, sampled from culture after CMV antigen stimulation. The receptor source for this set is a human donor in good health (CMV status not recorded). Some clones in this sample may be carry-over from other donors' samples.

Many counts were recorded for this clonotype. This chain joins TRBV12-3 or TRBV12-4 and TRBJ1-2, with D maybe TRBD1 (6 bases). The CDR3 is 15 residues long. V was cut by 5 bases and J by 0 bases, with 13 bases left in between. CDR3 nucleotides: TGTGCCAGCAGTCCGACAGGTGTTCCTAACTATGGCTACACCTTC. This encodes CASSPTGVPNYGYTF.

The J gene is TRBJ2-1, the V gene TRBV5-6; 9 bases map to TRBD2. With V trimmed by 0 bases and J by 4 bases, 8 bases remained unmatched. The CDR3 has 17 amino acids. CDR1 is SGHDT, CDR2 YYEEEE, per germline. Here the CDR3 reads CASSLEGSGGWYNEQFF. Written as DNA, the CDR3 is TGTGCCAGCAGCTTGGAAGGTAGCGGGGGCTGGTACAATGAGCAGTTCTTC.

This clonotype appeared many times. The V gene is TRBV7-8, the J gene TRBJ1-1; D is ambiguous. Germline lookup yields CDR1 SGHVS and CDR2 FQNEAQ. The CDR3 covers 15 residues. With 1 base removed from V and 5 bases from J, the gap between germline ends came to 14 bases. CDR3 protein: CASSLGSLGSTEAFF. The CDR3 bases are TGTGCCAGCAGCTTAGGGTCTTTGGGGAGTACTGAAGCTTTCTTT.

The CDR3 sequence is CASSRRRDNEQFF. CDR3 in DNA: TGCGCCAGCAGCCGCCGTCGTGACAATGAGCAGTTCTTC. V is TRBV4-1 and J is TRBJ2-1, with no clear D. This CDR3 has 13 amino acids. Trimming took 4 bases from V and 5 from J, leaving 9 bases between them. Germline loops: CDR1 MGHRA, CDR2 YSYEKL.

The V gene is TRBV19, the J gene TRBJ1-6; perhaps TRBD1 as D (5 bases). Germline CDR1 LNHDA, CDR2 SQIVND (reference sequence). Between the trimmed V and J ends, which lost 6 bases and 7 bases, there was a span of 13 bases. CDR3 length equals 14 residues. DNA of the CDR3: TGTGCCAGTAGCGCTAAGTGGGGGAATTCACCCCTCCACTTT. It encodes CASSAKWGNSPLHF.

This clonotype was observed a few times. J is TRBJ1-5 and V is TRBV19; the D gene is possibly TRBD1 (5 bases). This CDR3 spans 12 amino acids. The germline CDR1 and CDR2 sequences are LNHDA and SQIVND (reference sequence). V gave up 2 bases and J gave up 13 bases, with 12 bases separating them. For the CDR3, the DNA is TGTGCCAGTAGTATACGGGGGTCCGAGCAGCATTTT. This codes for CASSIRGSEQHF.

The chain links TRBV9 to TRBJ2-5; D remains unclear. The CDR3 spans 15 residues. The V end lost 1 base, the J end lost 4 bases, and 14 bases lay between the germline ends. Germline V gene sequence: CDR1 SGDLS, CDR2 YYNGEE. CDR3 in DNA: TGTGCCAGCAGCGTACGTAGGGCACCTCGAGAGACCCAGTACTTC. Encoded protein: CASSVRRAPRETQYF.

This clonotype was counted between two and nine times. The V and J genes are TRBV15 and TRBJ2-2; D gene uncertain. V was clipped by 0 bases and J by 1 base, with 9 bases between them. CDR1 is LNHNV, CDR2 YYDKDF, per germline (reference sequence). The CDR3 loop spans 16 amino acids. CDR3 in DNA: TGTGCCACCAGCAGAGAGTCTTCAGTGAACACCGGGGAGCTGTTTTTT. This gives the protein CATSRESSVNTGELFF.

In this sample, this clonotype turned up many times. This chain uses TRBV7-6 with TRBJ2-7; 9 nucleotides match TRBD1. The CDR3 spans 18 residues. The germline gives CDR1 SGHVS, CDR2 FNYEAQ. The V and J ends lost 4 bases and 0 bases, in that order; junction bases with no gene match: 13. Written as DNA, the CDR3 is TGTGCCAGCAGCTCAAGTACTTCCGGGACAGGGAGCTCCTACGAGCAGTACTTC. Encoded protein: CASSSSTSGTGSSYEQYF.

This clonotype was recorded many times. The chain joins TRBV7-6 to TRBJ2-3; D may be TRBD1 (6 bases). Germline V CDR1 and CDR2: SGHVS, FNYEAQ. V gave up 1 base and J gave up 4 bases, with 12 bases separating them. There are 15 residues in the CDR3. This chain's CDR3 is CASSLVEQGPDTQYF. The CDR3 DNA follows: TGTGCCAGCAGCTTAGTAGAACAGGGTCCAGATACGCAGTATTTT.